Included here is one TCR beta chain sequence, with context. Its antigen is still unknown. Using a J-beta primer mix together with a sample-barcoded 5' primer, a second PCR was run for roughly 6 to 12 cycles. One entry per CDR3 protein, called by TCRdb with MiXCR from the 5' RACE reads. Of under 1,000,000 distinct CDR3 sequences listed, roughly 46% are singletons. The data stem from a study of blood T cells in healthy people across ages. Germline loops: CDR1 SNHLY, CDR2 FYNNEI. Trimming stripped 6 bases from V and 6 bases from J, with 6 bases between. The CDR3 sequence is 11 residues long. Findings of the study overall: Diversity of TCR beta per million T cells declined in a roughly linear way with age. Total diversity from one million sequenced T cells was likely underestimated. Fewer expanded clones and more diversity marked long-lived versus aged donors.

What was sequenced was blood. This receptor was obtained from an elderly man in good health. The V and J genes are TRBV2 and TRBJ2-4, with D maybe TRBD2 (6 bases). The CDR3 DNA reads TGTGCCAGCAGGGGAGGAAACATTCAGTACTTC. Its protein is CASRGGNIQYF.